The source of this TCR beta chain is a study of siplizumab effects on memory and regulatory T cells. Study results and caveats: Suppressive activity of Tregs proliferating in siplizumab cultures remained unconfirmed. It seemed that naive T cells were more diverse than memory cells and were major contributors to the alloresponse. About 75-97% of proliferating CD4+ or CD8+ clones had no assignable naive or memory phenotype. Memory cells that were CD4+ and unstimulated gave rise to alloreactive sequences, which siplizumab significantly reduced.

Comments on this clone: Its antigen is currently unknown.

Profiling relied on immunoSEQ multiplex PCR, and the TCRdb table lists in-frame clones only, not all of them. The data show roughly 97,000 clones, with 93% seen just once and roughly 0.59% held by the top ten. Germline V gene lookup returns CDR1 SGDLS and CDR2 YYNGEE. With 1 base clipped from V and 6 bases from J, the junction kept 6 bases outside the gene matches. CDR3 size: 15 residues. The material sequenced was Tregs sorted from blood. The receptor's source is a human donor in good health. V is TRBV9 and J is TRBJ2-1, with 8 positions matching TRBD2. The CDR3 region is CASSVSLAGFNEQFF. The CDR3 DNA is TGTGCCAGCAGCGTATCCCTAGCGGGCTTCAATGAGCAGTTCTTC.